This record concerns one TCR beta chain sequence. TCRdb keeps only in-frame clones here, not all; method: immunoSEQ multiplex PCR. The sample lists 150,000 to 200,000 clones, roughly 91% occurring once. These data belong to a study of T cell responses to AZD1222 COVID-19 vaccine. Germline CDR1 and CDR2: SGHNT and YYREEE (reference sequence). The length of the CDR3 is 15 residues. V was shortened by 0 bases and J by 8 bases, with 15 bases between the two germline ends. This chain uses TRBV5-4 with TRBJ2-4, with D hard to call. This sequence originates from an adult who received the AZD1222 COVID-19 vaccine. The sample in question was peripheral blood, obtained 28 days after the second AZD1222 dose. The CDR3 region is CASSLELKETDIQYF. The CDR3 DNA sequence: TGTGCCAGCAGCTTGGAATTGAAGGAAACTGACATTCAGTACTTC. The whole variable domain, filled in from reference TRBV5-4 and TRBJ2-4, reads ETGVTQSPTHLIKTRGQQVTLRCSSQSGHNTVSWYQQALGQGPQFIFQYYREEENGRGNFPPRFSGLQFPNYSSELNVNALELDDSALYLCASSLELKETDIQYFGAGTRLSVL.